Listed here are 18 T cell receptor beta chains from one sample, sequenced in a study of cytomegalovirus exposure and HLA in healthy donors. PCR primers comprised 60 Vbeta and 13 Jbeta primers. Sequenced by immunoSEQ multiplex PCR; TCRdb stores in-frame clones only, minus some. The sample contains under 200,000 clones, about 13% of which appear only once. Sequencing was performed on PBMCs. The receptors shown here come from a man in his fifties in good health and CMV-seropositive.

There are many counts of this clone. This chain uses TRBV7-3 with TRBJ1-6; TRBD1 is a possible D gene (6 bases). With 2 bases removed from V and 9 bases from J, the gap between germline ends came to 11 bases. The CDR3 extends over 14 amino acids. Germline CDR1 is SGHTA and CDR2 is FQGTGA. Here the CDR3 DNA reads TGTGCCAGCAGCTTATACGGGGGGCGTTCACCCCTCCACTTT. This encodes CASSLYGGRSPLHF.

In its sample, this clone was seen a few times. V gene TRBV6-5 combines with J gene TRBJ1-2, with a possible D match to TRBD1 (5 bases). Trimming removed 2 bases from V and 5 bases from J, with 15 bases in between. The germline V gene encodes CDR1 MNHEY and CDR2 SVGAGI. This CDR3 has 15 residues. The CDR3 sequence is CASSYGGGSRYGYTF. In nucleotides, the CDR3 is TGTGCCAGCAGTTACGGGGGGGGTAGTAGATATGGCTACACCTTC.

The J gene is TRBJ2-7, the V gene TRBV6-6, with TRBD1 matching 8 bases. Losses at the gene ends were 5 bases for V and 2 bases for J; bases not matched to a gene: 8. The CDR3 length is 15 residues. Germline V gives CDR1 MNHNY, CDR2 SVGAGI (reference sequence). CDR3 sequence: CASSPGTGGTYEQYV. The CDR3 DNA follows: TGTGCCAGCAGTCCCGGGACAGGCGGCACCTACGAGCAGTACGTC.

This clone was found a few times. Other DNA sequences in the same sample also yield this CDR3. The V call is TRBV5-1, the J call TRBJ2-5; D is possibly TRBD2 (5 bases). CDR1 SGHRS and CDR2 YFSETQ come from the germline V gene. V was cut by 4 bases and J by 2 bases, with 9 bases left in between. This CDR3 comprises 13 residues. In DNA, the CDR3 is TGCGCCAGCAGCCGCGGACTTCAAGAGACCCAGTACTTC. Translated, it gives CASSRGLQETQYF.

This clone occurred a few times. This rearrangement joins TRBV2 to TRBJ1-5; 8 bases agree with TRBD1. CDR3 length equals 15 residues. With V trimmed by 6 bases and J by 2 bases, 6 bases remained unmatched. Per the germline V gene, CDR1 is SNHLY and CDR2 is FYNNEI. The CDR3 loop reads CASRITGGGNQPQHF. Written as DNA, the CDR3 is TGTGCCAGCAGAATTACAGGGGGAGGCAATCAGCCCCAGCATTTT.

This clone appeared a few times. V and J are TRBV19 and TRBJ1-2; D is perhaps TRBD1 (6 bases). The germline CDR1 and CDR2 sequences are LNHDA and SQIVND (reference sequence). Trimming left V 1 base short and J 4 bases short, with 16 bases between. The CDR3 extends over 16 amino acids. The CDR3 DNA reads TGTGCCAGTAGTATAGGCCCGTCAGGGGTCTCCTATGGCTACACCTTC. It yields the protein CASSIGPSGVSYGYTF.

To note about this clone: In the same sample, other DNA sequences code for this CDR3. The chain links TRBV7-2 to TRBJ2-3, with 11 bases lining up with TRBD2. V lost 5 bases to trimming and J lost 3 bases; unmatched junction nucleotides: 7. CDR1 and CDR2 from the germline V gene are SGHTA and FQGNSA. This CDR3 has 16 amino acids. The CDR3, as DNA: TGTGCCAGCAGCCTACGACTAGCGGGGAGTACAGATACGCAGTATTTT. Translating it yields CASSLRLAGSTDTQYF.

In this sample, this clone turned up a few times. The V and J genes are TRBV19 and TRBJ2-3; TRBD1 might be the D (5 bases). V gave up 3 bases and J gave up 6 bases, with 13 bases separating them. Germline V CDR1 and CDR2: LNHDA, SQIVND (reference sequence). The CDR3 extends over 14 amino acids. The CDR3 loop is CASSMAGPGDTQYF. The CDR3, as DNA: TGTGCCAGTAGTATGGCAGGGCCGGGTGATACGCAGTATTTT.

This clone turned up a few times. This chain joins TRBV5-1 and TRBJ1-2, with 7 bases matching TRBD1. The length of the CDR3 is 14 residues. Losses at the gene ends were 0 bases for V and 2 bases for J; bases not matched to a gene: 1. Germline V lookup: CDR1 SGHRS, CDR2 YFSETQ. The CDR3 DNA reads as TGCGCCAGCAGCTTGGGGGACAGAAACTATGGCTACACCTTC. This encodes CASSLGDRNYGYTF.

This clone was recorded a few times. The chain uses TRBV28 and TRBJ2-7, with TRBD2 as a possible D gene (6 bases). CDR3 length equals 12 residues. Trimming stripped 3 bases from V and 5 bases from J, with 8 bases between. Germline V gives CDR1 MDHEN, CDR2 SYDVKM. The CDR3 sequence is CASSFRGNEQYV. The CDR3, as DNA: TGTGCCAGCAGTTTTCGGGGGAACGAGCAGTACGTC.

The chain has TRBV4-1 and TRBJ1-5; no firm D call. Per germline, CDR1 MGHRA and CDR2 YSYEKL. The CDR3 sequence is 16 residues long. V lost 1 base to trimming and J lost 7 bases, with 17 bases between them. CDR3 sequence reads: CASSQAADSGRQPQHF. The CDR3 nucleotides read TGCGCCAGCAGCCAAGCCGCGGACTCAGGCCGGCAGCCCCAGCATTTT.

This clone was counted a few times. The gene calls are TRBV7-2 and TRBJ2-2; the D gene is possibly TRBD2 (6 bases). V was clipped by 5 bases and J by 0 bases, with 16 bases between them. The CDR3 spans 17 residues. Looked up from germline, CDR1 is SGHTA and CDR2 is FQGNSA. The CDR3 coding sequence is TGTGCCAGCAGCCCTCAGTCAGGGAGGTCGAACACCGGGGAGCTGTTTTTT. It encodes CASSPQSGRSNTGELFF.

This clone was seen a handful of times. The CDR3 sequence: CASSRGYEQYV. The CDR3 DNA reads as TGTGCCAGTTCCAGGGGCTACGAGCAGTACGTC. The chain recombines TRBV10-3 with TRBJ2-7; possible D gene TRBD1, 6 bases. Trimming cost V 10 bases and J 3 bases, with 10 bases left between them. This CDR3 contains 11 residues. Germline values: CDR1 ENHRY, CDR2 SYGVKD.

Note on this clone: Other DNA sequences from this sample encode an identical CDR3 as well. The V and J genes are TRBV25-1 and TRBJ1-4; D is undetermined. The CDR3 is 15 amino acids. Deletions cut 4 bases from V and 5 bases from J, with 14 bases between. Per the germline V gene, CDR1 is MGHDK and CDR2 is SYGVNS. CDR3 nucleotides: TGTGCCAGCAGTGCCCGGGGTGCAGGCAATGAAAAACTGTTTTTT. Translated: CASSARGAGNEKLFF.

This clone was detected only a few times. CDR3 coding DNA: TGTGCCACCAGCAGAGATCGCCGGTCATACAATGAGCAGTTCTTC. Protein product: CATSRDRRSYNEQFF. The rearrangement links TRBV15 to TRBJ2-1; D not resolved. CDR3 length: 15 residues. Per the germline V gene, CDR1 is LNHNV and CDR2 is YYDKDF (reference sequence). Trimming pared 0 bases from V and 4 bases from J, leaving 10 bases between.

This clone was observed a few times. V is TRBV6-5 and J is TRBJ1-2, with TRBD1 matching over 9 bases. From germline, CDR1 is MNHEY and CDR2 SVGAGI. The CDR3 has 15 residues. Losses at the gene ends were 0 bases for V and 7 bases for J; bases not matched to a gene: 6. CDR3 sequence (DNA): TGTGCCAGCAGTTACTCGACACAGGGGGCAAGTGGCTACACCTTC. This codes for CASSYSTQGASGYTF.

CDR3 sequence: CASSHGGMNTEAFF. CDR3 coding DNA: TGTGCCAGCAGCCATGGGGGCATGAACACTGAAGCTTTCTTT. The rearrangement links TRBV14 to TRBJ1-1; perhaps TRBD1 as D (6 bases). The CDR3 consists of 14 residues. V lost 3 bases, J lost 0 bases, and 8 bases lay in between. Looked up from germline, CDR1 is SGHDN and CDR2 is FVKESK. The full variable domain, completed using reference TRBV14 and TRBJ1-1, is EAGVTQFPSHSVIEKGQTVTLRCDPISGHDNLYWYRRVMGKEIKFLLHFVKESKQDESGMPNNRFLAERTGGTYSTLKVQPAELEDSGVYFCASSHGGMNTEAFFGQGTRLTVV.

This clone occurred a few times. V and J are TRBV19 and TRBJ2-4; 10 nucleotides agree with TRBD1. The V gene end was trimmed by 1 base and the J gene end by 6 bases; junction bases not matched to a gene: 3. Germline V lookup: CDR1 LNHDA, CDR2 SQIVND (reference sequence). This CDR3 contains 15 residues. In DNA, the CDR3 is TGTGCCAGTAGTATAGGGGGACAGGGGTTAAACATTCAGTACTTC. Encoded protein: CASSIGGQGLNIQYF.